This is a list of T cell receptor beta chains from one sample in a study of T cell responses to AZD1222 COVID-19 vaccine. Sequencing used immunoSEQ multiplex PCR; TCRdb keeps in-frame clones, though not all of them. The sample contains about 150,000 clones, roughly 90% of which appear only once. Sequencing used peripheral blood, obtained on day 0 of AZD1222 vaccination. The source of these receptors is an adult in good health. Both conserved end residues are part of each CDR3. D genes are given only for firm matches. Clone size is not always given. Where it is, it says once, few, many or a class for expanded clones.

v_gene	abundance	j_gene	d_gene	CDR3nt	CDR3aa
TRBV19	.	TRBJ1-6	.	TGTGCCAGTAGAGGAGTGGGTTCACCCCTCCACTTT	CASRGVGSPLHF
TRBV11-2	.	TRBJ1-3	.	TGTGCCAGCAGCTTATCCTCGGTCCCTGCTGGAAACACCATATATTTT	CASSLSSVPAGNTIYF
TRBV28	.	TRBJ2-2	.	TGTGCCAGCAGTTCCCCCGCTCAAAGAGTCGCGGAGCTGTTTTTT	CASSSPAQRVAELFF
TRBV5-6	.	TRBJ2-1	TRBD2	TGTGCCAGCAGCAGCACGGGACTAGCGGGGGGGCCCCCCTACAATGAGCAGTTCTTC	CASSSTGLAGGPPYNEQFF
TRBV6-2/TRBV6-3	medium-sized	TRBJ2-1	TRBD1	TGTGCCAGCAGTTACTTCCGGGACAGGCTAAAGAGCGAGCAGTTCTTC	CASSYFRDRLKSEQFF
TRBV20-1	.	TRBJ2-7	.	TGCAGTGCTAGAATGAGCATCGAGCAGTACTTC	CSARMSIEQYF
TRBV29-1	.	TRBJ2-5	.	TGCAGCGTTGAGAGACAGGCCCAAGAGACCCAGTACTTC	CSVERQAQETQYF
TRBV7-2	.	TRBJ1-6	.	TGTGCCAGCAGCTTAGGACAGGCTCCTTCACCCCTCCACTTT	CASSLGQAPSPLHF
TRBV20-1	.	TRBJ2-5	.	TGCAGTGCTATCCGTCAAGAGACCCAGTACTTC	CSAIRQETQYF
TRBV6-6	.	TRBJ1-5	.	TGTGCCAGCAGTTTGCCCGGGGGAAGCCAGCCCCAGCATTTT	CASSLPGGSQPQHF
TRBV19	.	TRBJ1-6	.	TGTGCCAGTAGTATCCGGCAGGGAGGACCCCTCCACTTT	CASSIRQGGPLHF
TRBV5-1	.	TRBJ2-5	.	TGCGCCAGCAGCTTGGCCGGGACCGGTGGGCAAGAGACCCAGTACTTC	CASSLAGTGGQETQYF
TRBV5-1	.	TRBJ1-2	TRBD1	TGCGCCAGCACCCCCCAACAGGGGGACTATGGCTACACCTTC	CASTPQQGDYGYTF
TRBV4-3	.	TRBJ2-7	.	TGCGCCAGCAGCCAGGAAGCCGGCGAGCAGTACTTC	CASSQEAGEQYF
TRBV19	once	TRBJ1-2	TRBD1	TGTGCCAGTACCCTGGGAGGGGGCGTGAGCTATGGCTACACCTTC	CASTLGGGVSYGYTF
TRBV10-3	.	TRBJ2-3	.	TGTGCCATCAGTGTAAGCGGAAGCACAGATACGCAGTATTTT	CAISVSGSTDTQYF
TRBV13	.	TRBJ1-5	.	TGTGCCAGCAGCTTAAGTTCCCAGGGAAGGGGCAATCAGCCCCAGCATTTT	CASSLSSQGRGNQPQHF
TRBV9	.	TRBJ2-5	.	TGTGCCAGCAGCGTAGGGGGGACCCAAGAGACCCAGTACTTC	CASSVGGTQETQYF
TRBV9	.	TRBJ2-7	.	TGTGCCAGCAGCGTAGGGGTAGATAGCGACGAGCAGTACTTC	CASSVGVDSDEQYF
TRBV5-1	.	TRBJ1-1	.	TGCGCCAGCAGCTTGGGTCAGGGTTTAGGCACTGAAGCTTTCTTT	CASSLGQGLGTEAFF
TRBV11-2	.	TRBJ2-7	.	TGTGCCAGCAGCTGGGGCAGGGGCCCCTACGAGCAGTACTTC	CASSWGRGPYEQYF
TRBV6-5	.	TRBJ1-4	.	TGTGCCAGCAGTTACGGGGGAGATCAGAATGAAAAACTGTTTTTT	CASSYGGDQNEKLFF
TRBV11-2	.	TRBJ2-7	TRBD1	TGTGCCAGCAGCTTAGAAGGGACAGGGTTTCGCGAGCAGTACTTC	CASSLEGTGFREQYF
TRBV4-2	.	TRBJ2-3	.	TGTGCCAGCAGCCAAGATGGCGGGACTGATACGCAGTATTTT	CASSQDGGTDTQYF
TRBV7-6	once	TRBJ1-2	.	TGTGCCAGCAGCCCCCAGGCCGGGGCTGCTTATGGCTACACCTTC	CASSPQAGAAYGYTF
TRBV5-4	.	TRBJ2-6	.	TGTGCCAGCAACTGGGGTGATCATCCGAGGGCCAACGTCCTGACTTTC	CASNWGDHPRANVLTF
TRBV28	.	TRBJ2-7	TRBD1	TGTGCCACCGGAGGAGAGGGGGCCCACTCCTACGAGCAGTACTTC	CATGGEGAHSYEQYF
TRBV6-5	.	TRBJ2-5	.	TGTGCCAGCTCGTCGGTCAATACGGGGGAGACCCAGTACTTC	CASSSVNTGETQYF
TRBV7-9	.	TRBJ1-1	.	TGTGCCAGCAGCCCCCTCGGGGGGGCTGAAGCTTTCTTT	CASSPLGGAEAFF
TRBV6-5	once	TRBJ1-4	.	TGTGCCAGCAGACCATGGGGGGGGAATGAAAAACTGTTTTTT	CASRPWGGNEKLFF
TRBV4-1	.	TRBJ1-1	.	TGCGCCAGCAGCCAAGAATTCGGACGGAGGAACACTGAAGCTTTCTTT	CASSQEFGRRNTEAFF
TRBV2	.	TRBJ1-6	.	TGTGCCAGCAAGTACAACAGAAATTCACCCCTCCACTTT	CASKYNRNSPLHF
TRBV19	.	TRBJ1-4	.	TGTGCCAGTAGTCCCACCGGGACTCCTGCTGAAAAACTGTTTTTT	CASSPTGTPAEKLFF
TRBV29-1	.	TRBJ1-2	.	TGCAGCGCCCTTGGCGGAACTAACTATGGCTACACCTTC	CSALGGTNYGYTF
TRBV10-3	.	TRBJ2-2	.	TGTGCCATCAGTGAGGGGGGGCGCACCGGGGAGCTGTTTTTT	CAISEGGRTGELFF
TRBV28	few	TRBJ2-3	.	TGTGCCAGCAGCACAGGGTACGATCTCTCGCGCACAGATACGCAGTATTTT	CASSTGYDLSRTDTQYF
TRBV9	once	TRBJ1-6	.	TGTGCCAGCAGCGTCAGTGATTATAATTCACCCCTCCACTTT	CASSVSDYNSPLHF
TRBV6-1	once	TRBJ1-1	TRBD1	TGTGCCAGCAGTGAAAAGGGGGCGGACACTGAAGCTTTCTTT	CASSEKGADTEAFF
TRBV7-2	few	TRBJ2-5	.	TGTGCCAGCAGCTCTACACCGGGACTCGTCCAAGAGACCCAGTACTTC	CASSSTPGLVQETQYF
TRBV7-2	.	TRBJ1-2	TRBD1	TGTGCCAGCAGCTTAGGACAGGGTTCCCATGGCTACACCTTC	CASSLGQGSHGYTF
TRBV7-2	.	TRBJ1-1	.	TGTGCCAGCAGCTTATATCCCCCGACGACAGGGAACACTGAAGCTTTCTTT	CASSLYPPTTGNTEAFF
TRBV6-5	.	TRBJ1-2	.	TGTGCCAGCAGCAGGGGCGGATATGGTGGCTACACCTTC	CASSRGGYGGYTF
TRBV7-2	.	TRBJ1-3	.	TGTGCCAGCAGCCTCAAACAGGGAAACACCATATATTTT	CASSLKQGNTIYF
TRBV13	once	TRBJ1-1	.	TGTGCCAGCAGCTTACCTGGAGGCACGGGGGGCCCTGAAGCTTTCTTT	CASSLPGGTGGPEAFF
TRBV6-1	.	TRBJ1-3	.	TGTGCCAGCAGTGATCAGAGCGCTGGAAACACCATATATTTT	CASSDQSAGNTIYF
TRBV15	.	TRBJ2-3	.	TGTGCCACCAGCAGAGACACCCCAGATACGCAGTATTTT	CATSRDTPDTQYF
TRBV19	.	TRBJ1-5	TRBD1	TGTGCCAGTACCGTCACAGGGGGCGGACAGCCCCAGCATTTT	CASTVTGGGQPQHF
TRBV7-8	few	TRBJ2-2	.	TGTGCCAGCAGCCGAGGGTCGAACACCGGGGAGCTGTTTTTT	CASSRGSNTGELFF
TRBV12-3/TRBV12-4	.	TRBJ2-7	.	TGTGCCAGCAGTTTTGTTAGGTCGGGTGAGCAGTACTTC	CASSFVRSGEQYF
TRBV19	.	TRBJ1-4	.	TGTGCCAGTAGTAGCCCTCGGCAGCCTAGGCTTTTT	CASSSPRQPRLF
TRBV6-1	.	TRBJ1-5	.	TGTGCTAGCAGTGAAAATGGCAATCAGCCCCAGCATTTT	CASSENGNQPQHF
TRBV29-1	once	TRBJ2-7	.	TGCAGCGTTGGGACGTATTCCTACGAGCAGTACTTC	CSVGTYSYEQYF
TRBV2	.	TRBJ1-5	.	TGTGCCAGCAGTGAATCGATGGGTAATCAGCCCCAGCATTTT	CASSESMGNQPQHF
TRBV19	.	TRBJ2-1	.	TGTGCCAGTAGTACTGGCCGAACCTACAATGAGCAGTTCTTC	CASSTGRTYNEQFF
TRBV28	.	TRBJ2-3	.	TGTGCCAGCAGCCTTCCCCAGAGTAGCACAGATACGCAGTATTTT	CASSLPQSSTDTQYF